Listed below are T cell receptor beta chains from one sample, sequenced in a study of cytomegalovirus exposure and HLA in healthy donors. Produced via immunoSEQ multiplex PCR; TCRdb's table is partial and in-frame only. Among fewer than 250,000 clones, roughly 83% were seen once, and the ten largest hold over 0.65%. Sequencing was carried out using PBMCs. The receptors were sampled from a boy between 2 and 10 years old in good health and CMV-seronegative. The CDR3 runs from the conserved cysteine through the conserved F or W. The order of the fields is D gene, V gene, clone size, J gene, CDR3 DNA, CDR3 protein. D genes are given only for firm matches. Clone size is stated in some rows and not others, as once, few, many or a class when expanded.

>TRBD2|TRBV5-4|-|TRBJ2-3
TGTGCCAGCAGCTTGGCCCCTAGCGGGGACACAGATACGCAGTATTTT
CASSLAPSGDTDTQYF
>TRBD2|TRBV13|-|TRBJ2-3
TGTGCCAGCAGCTCCCGGGACTATCTCACAGATACGCAGTATTTT
CASSSRDYLTDTQYF
>-|TRBV2|once|TRBJ2-5
TGTGCCAGCAGTGAAAGTGTTTGGTCAGGGACGGGGGAGGAGCAGTACTTC
CASSESVWSGTGEEQYF
>-|TRBV14|-|TRBJ2-2
TGTGCCAGCAGCTCGCCCGTGGGGGGTTCCACCGGGGAGCTGTTTTTT
CASSSPVGGSTGELFF
>TRBD1|TRBV27|-|TRBJ2-5
TGTGCCAGCAGTTTATCCCCGGGACAGCAAGAGACCCAGTACTTC
CASSLSPGQQETQYF
>TRBD1|TRBV27|-|TRBJ2-7
TGTGCCAGCAGTTTATTGCAGGGGGCCTACGAGCAGTACTTC
CASSLLQGAYEQYF
>-|TRBV11-2|-|TRBJ2-7
TGTGCCAGCAGGGCTCTCGTATTGGGCCCCTACGAGCAGTACTTC
CASRALVLGPYEQYF
>-|TRBV27|-|TRBJ2-4
TGTGCCAGCAGTTTATCGACGGGTTTAGCCAAAAACATTCAGTACTTC
CASSLSTGLAKNIQYF
>TRBD1|TRBV5-3|few|TRBJ1-5
TGTGCCAGAAGCTCCCACAGGGGGAACCAGCCCCAGCATTTT
CARSSHRGNQPQHF
>TRBD2|TRBV6-5|once|TRBJ2-7
TGTGCCAGCATGTCGGGGGGGGGTAGGGAGCAGTACTTC
CASMSGGGREQYF
>TRBD1|TRBV5-1|-|TRBJ1-6
TGCGCCAGCAGCTCGGACAGGGGAAGTTCACCCCTCCACTTT
CASSSDRGSSPLHF
>-|TRBV5-6|-|TRBJ2-7
TGTGCCAGCAGTCCTACCGGGACAAAATCCTACGAGCAGTACTTC
CASSPTGTKSYEQYF
>-|TRBV13|-|TRBJ1-1
TGTGCCAGCAGCTTAGGGCGAGGTAATACTGAAGCTTTCTTT
CASSLGRGNTEAFF
>-|TRBV9|-|TRBJ1-1
TGTGCCAGCAGCGTAGTTACAGCTAACACTGAAGCTTTCTTT
CASSVVTANTEAFF
>-|TRBV11-3|-|TRBJ2-7
TGTGCCAGCAGCTTAACGGGGAGCTCCTACGAGCAGTACTTC
CASSLTGSSYEQYF